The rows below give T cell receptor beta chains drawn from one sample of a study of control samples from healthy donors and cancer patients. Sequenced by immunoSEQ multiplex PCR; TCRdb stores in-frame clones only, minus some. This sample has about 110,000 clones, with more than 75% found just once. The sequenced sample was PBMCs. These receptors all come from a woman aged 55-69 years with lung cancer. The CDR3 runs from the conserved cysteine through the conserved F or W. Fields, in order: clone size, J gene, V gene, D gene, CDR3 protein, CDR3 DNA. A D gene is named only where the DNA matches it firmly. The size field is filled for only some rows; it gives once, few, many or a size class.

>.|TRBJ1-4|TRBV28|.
CASTIRQPNEKLFF
TGTGCCAGCACTATTAGGCAGCCTAATGAAAAACTGTTTTTT
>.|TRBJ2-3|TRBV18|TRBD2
CASSPPGTSSDTQYF
TGTGCCAGCTCACCCCCAGGGACTAGCTCAGATACGCAGTATTTT
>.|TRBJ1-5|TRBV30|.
CAWAPGHSGNQPQHF
TGTGCCTGGGCCCCCGGTCATTCGGGCAATCAGCCCCAGCATTTT
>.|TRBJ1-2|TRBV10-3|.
CAISESVTVYGYTF
TGTGCCATCAGTGAGTCGGTCACCGTCTATGGCTACACCTTC
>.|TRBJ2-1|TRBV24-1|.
CATSDSTVPFF
TGTGCCACCAGTGATTCAACCGTACCGTTCTTC
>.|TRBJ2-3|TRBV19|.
CASSMTVTSTDTQYF
TGTGCCAGTAGTATGACGGTGACTAGCACAGATACGCAGTATTTT
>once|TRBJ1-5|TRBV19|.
CASSIFGQPQHF
TGTGCCAGTAGTATATTTGGACAGCCCCAGCATTTT
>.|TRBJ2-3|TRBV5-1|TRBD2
CASSETGTSDTDTQYF
TGCGCCAGCAGCGAAACCGGGACTAGCGACACAGATACGCAGTATTTT
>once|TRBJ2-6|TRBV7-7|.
CASSSTTGSGANVLTF
TGTGCTAGCAGCTCAACGACAGGCTCTGGGGCCAACGTCCTGACTTTC
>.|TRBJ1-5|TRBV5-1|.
CASSPLGHNQPQHF
TGCGCCAGCAGCCCCTTGGGGCACAATCAGCCCCAGCATTTT
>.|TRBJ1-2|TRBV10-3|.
CAISQENYGYTF
TGTGCCATCAGTCAGGAAAACTATGGCTACACCTTC
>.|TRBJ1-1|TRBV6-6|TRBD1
CASRSDRGAFF
TGTGCCAGCAGATCGGACAGGGGAGCTTTCTTT
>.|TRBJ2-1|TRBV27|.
CASRLSRGEQFF
TGTGCCAGCAGACTATCTCGGGGGGAGCAGTTCTTC
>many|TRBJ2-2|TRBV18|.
CASSPFRGRAGELFF
TGTGCCAGCTCACCATTCCGGGGCAGGGCCGGGGAGCTGTTTTTT
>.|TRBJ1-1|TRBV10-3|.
CAISAEGPKVNTEAFF
TGTGCCATCAGTGCGGAGGGGCCGAAGGTGAACACTGAAGCTTTCTTT
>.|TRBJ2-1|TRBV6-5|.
CASSRQGGAYNEQFF
TGTGCCAGCAGCCGACAGGGAGGGGCCTACAATGAGCAGTTCTTC
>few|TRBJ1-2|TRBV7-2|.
CASKMIGGYGYTF
TGTGCCAGTAAGATGATAGGAGGTTATGGCTACACCTTC
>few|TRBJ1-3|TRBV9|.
CASSATGDSGNTIYF
TGTGCCAGCAGCGCCACAGGAGACTCTGGAAACACCATATATTTT
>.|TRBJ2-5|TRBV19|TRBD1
CASSMTIWTGEETQYF
TGTGCCAGTAGTATGACCATATGGACAGGAGAAGAGACCCAGTACTTC
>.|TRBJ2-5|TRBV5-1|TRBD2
CASSLGTSGTKETQYF
TGCGCCAGCAGCTTAGGGACTAGCGGGACTAAAGAGACCCAGTACTTC
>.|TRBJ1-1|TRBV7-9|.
CASSSGVMNTEAFF
TGTGCCAGCAGCTCAGGGGTAATGAACACTGAAGCTTTCTTT
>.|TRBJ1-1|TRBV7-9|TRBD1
CASSLAGTGWAEAFF
TGTGCCAGCAGCTTAGCTGGGACAGGGTGGGCTGAAGCTTTCTTT
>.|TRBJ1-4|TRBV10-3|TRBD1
CAISGTGAPNEKLFF
TGTGCCATCAGTGGCACAGGGGCGCCTAATGAAAAACTGTTTTTT
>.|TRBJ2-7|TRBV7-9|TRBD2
CASSSGTSGISYEQYF
TGTGCCAGCAGCTCCGGGACTAGCGGGATTTCCTACGAGCAGTACTTC